This passage covers 32 T cell receptor beta chains from one sample sequenced in a study of T-cell memory formation after mild COVID-19. TCRdb passed the 5' RACE reads through MiXCR, listing each CDR3 protein once. The top ten hold 21% of the sample, which has over 300,000 distinct CDR3 sequences, 20% to 25% seen once. Material: PBMCs or a T cell subset sorted from them (not recorded which). The receptors shown here come from a man younger than 35 who had mild COVID-19 (a few samples of this study predate the infection). Cell type and time point are not known.

The table lists this clonotype with many counts. The V and J genes are TRBV7-2 and TRBJ1-2; TRBD1 agrees at 8 bases. With V trimmed by 1 base and J by 4 bases, 8 bases remained unmatched. CDR1 is SGHTA, CDR2 FQGNSA, per germline. The CDR3 is 16 residues long. CDR3 bases: TGTGCCAGCAGCTTAGGCTCGGGACAGGCTATCTATGGCTACACCTTC. Its translation is CASSLGSGQAIYGYTF.

A few counts support this clonotype. J is TRBJ2-7 and V is TRBV7-3; 9 positions agree with TRBD2. The junction had 2 bases not matched to a gene; V was cut back by 2 bases and J by 0 bases. Germline V CDR1 and CDR2: SGHTA, FQGTGA. This CDR3 has 15 amino acids. The CDR3 DNA reads as TGTGCCAGCAGCTTAGGCGGGGGGGGCTCCTACGAGCAGTACTTC. Amino acid sequence: CASSLGGGGSYEQYF.

This clonotype is a singleton in its sample. The CDR3: CASSLERVARNEQFF. In DNA form, the CDR3 reads TGCGCCAGCAGCTTGGAGCGGGTGGCCAGAAATGAGCAGTTCTTC. The rearrangement links TRBV5-1 to TRBJ2-1; TRBD2 is a possible D gene (6 bases). Germline V gene lookup returns CDR1 SGHRS and CDR2 YFSETQ. This CDR3 is built from 15 residues. With 0 bases removed from V and 7 bases from J, the gap between germline ends came to 14 bases.

This clonotype was seen many times. The chain joins TRBV7-6 to TRBJ2-5, with 11 bases that match TRBD2. CDR1 and CDR2 from the germline V gene are SGHVS and FNYEAQ. The V segment lost 5 bases and the J segment 2 bases; nucleotides outside the gene matches: 1. This CDR3 is built from 14 residues. CDR3 nucleotide sequence: TGTGCCAGCAGCCGACTAGCGGGGCAAGAGACCCAGTACTTC. Translated, it gives CASSRLAGQETQYF.

The rearrangement joins TRBV6-2 or TRBV6-3 to TRBJ1-5; possible D gene TRBD1, 5 bases. The germline V gene has CDR1 MNHEY and CDR2 SVGEGT. V shed 2 bases and J shed 7 bases, with 15 bases lying between them. This CDR3 is 15 amino acids long. The CDR3 region has the DNA TGTGCCAGCAGTTACGTGCGTGGGGGGGAGCAGCCCCAGCATTTT. Translation gives CASSYVRGGEQPQHF.

The CDR3 spells CSARDDGRGPDTQYF. DNA of the CDR3: TGCAGTGCTAGAGATGACGGCAGGGGGCCAGATACGCAGTATTTT. This rearrangement joins TRBV20-1 to TRBJ2-3, with 8 positions matching TRBD1. Per the germline V gene, CDR1 is DFQATT and CDR2 is SNEGSKA (reference sequence). The CDR3 runs to 15 residues. Trimming removed 0 bases from V and 4 bases from J; junction bases left unmatched: 6.

This clonotype was observed a few times. The chain joins TRBV20-1 to TRBJ2-5; D call uncertain. CDR1 DFQATT and CDR2 SNEGSKA come from the germline V gene (reference sequence). Trimming cost V 2 bases and J 5 bases, with 24 bases left between them. This CDR3 is 17 amino acids long. In DNA form, the CDR3 reads TGCAGTGCTAGACCTCCCCGGGTCAATTCGTGGCAGGAGACCCAGTACTTC. Its protein product is CSARPPRVNSWQETQYF.

The genes are TRBV10-3 and TRBJ2-4; 12 nucleotides line up with TRBD1. The junction had 9 bases not matched to a gene; V was cut back by 8 bases and J by 1 base. CDR1 and CDR2 from the germline V gene are ENHRY and SYGVKD. The CDR3 sequence is 17 residues long. The CDR3 protein is CAISGTGGASAKNIQYF. The CDR3 DNA sequence: TGTGCCATCTCCGGGACAGGGGGCGCCTCGGCCAAAAACATTCAGTACTTC.

Many counts were recorded for this clonotype. The chain uses TRBV7-2 and TRBJ2-1; D unclear. Germline loops: CDR1 SGHTA, CDR2 FQGNSA. The V and J ends lost 1 base and 9 bases respectively, with 4 bases between them. The CDR3 has 11 residues. The DNA of the CDR3 is TGTGCCAGCAGCTTAGGTAGTGAGCAGTTCTTC. Its translation is CASSLGSEQFF.

This clonotype was counted a few times. This chain joins TRBV28 and TRBJ2-3; no reliable D call. V lost 3 bases to trimming and J lost 3 bases, with 10 bases between them. The CDR3 is 14 amino acids. The germline V gene encodes CDR1 MDHEN and CDR2 SYDVKM. CDR3 nucleotides: TGTGCCAGCAGTTTTCCCAGGTGGACAGATACGCAGTATTTT. It codes for CASSFPRWTDTQYF.

The chain combines TRBV3-1 with TRBJ1-1, with D perhaps matching TRBD1 (6 bases). V was trimmed by 4 bases and J by 4 bases, leaving 10 bases between them. The CDR3 length is 13 residues. Germline V gene data show CDR1 as LGHDT and CDR2 as YNNKEL (reference sequence). CDR3 nucleotides: TGTGCCAGCAGCCGGATACAGGGCACTGAAGCTTTCTTT. Translation: CASSRIQGTEAFF.

This clonotype turned up a few times. This chain connects TRBV18 to TRBJ2-7; D unresolved. The CDR3 contains 13 residues. Looked up from germline, CDR1 is KGHSH and CDR2 is LQKENI. Trimming pared 2 bases from V and 9 bases from J, leaving 14 bases between. The CDR3 nucleotides read TGTGCCAGCTCACCAGAGGCATCCGTAGGGCAGTACGTC. This codes for CASSPEASVGQYV.

The rearrangement uses TRBV11-2 and TRBJ2-3; 7 bases align to TRBD2. This CDR3 spans 13 amino acids. Germline values: CDR1 SGHAT, CDR2 FQNNGV. The V gene end was trimmed by 7 bases and the J gene end by 0 bases; junction bases not matched to a gene: 1. The DNA for the CDR3 is TGTGCCAGCACGGGACTAAGCACAGATACGCAGTATTTT. This codes for CASTGLSTDTQYF.

This sequence joins TRBV6-5 and TRBJ1-1, with 9 bases lining up with TRBD1. CDR1 and CDR2 from the germline V gene are MNHEY and SVGAGI. The length of the CDR3 is 14 residues. V trimming: 6 bases; J trimming: 6 bases; junction bases outside the gene matches: 8. CDR3 loop: CASRSGTGRSEAFF. DNA of the CDR3: TGTGCCAGCAGATCTGGGACAGGGCGTTCTGAAGCTTTCTTT.

This clonotype has just a few counts. This chain links TRBV2 with TRBJ2-7; D is uncertain. Per the germline V gene, CDR1 is SNHLY and CDR2 is FYNNEI. This CDR3 region has 10 residues. V lost 4 bases to trimming and J lost 6 bases, with 4 bases between them. This chain's CDR3 is CASSVVEQYF. The CDR3 DNA sequence: TGTGCCAGCAGTGTAGTCGAGCAGTACTTC.

The chain couples TRBV2 to TRBJ2-2, with 10 bases lining up with TRBD1. The CDR3 covers 14 residues. The ends lost 6 bases at V and 5 bases at J; junction bases unmatched: 3. Germline lookup yields CDR1 SNHLY and CDR2 FYNNEI. For the CDR3, the DNA is TGTGCCAGCAGGACAGGGGGCGGGACCGGGGAGCTGTTTTTT. Translated, it gives CASRTGGGTGELFF.

This clonotype was recorded a few times. V is TRBV4-1 and J is TRBJ2-5; 7 bases are shared with TRBD2. This CDR3 has 13 residues. CDR1 and CDR2 from the germline V gene are MGHRA and YSYEKL. Unmatched junction bases numbered 2, after V lost 6 bases and J lost 1 base. The CDR3 DNA reads as TGCGCCAGCAGGGGGGGGGGCCAAGAGACCCAGTACTTC. This sequence encodes CASRGGGQETQYF.

Only a few counts were recorded for this clonotype. V and J are TRBV4-1 and TRBJ1-1; D not resolved. In germline, CDR1 is MGHRA, CDR2 YSYEKL. Trimming shortened V by 5 bases and J by 2 bases, and 12 bases separated the two germline ends. The CDR3 runs to 14 residues. The CDR3 DNA reads as TGCGCCAGCAGCAAGCAGGTTTCCAACACTGAAGCTTTCTTT. This encodes CASSKQVSNTEAFF.

This clonotype was detected a few times. The rearrangement uses TRBV5-1 and TRBJ2-1, with TRBD1 matching over 9 bases. J was trimmed by 4 bases and V by 8 bases; bases with no gene match: 10. Germline V CDR1 and CDR2: SGHRS, YFSETQ. The CDR3 is 15 residues long. The CDR3 sequence: CASAQGAGGYNEQFF. For the CDR3, the DNA is TGCGCCAGTGCACAGGGGGCCGGGGGGTACAATGAGCAGTTCTTC.

There are a few counts of this clonotype. The rearrangement links TRBV6-2 or TRBV6-3 to TRBJ2-7, with unresolved D. Germline CDR1 MNHEY, CDR2 SVGEGT. V lost 3 bases and J lost 7, with 13 bases in between. CDR3 length: 13 amino acids. CDR3 DNA sequence: TGTGCCAGCAGTTATGACGCAGGCCGAGAGCAGTACTTC. Protein sequence: CASSYDAGREQYF.

This chain uses TRBV7-2 with TRBJ2-5; the D gene is possibly TRBD1 (6 bases). Trimming cost V 5 bases and J 5 bases, with 15 bases left between them. Germline V gene sequence: CDR1 SGHTA, CDR2 FQGNSA. This CDR3 region has 14 residues. CDR3 coding DNA: TGTGCCAGCAGCCCCGGGACAACCTTCGAGACCCAGTACTTC. Its translation is CASSPGTTFETQYF. The variable domain in full, completed from reference TRBV7-2 and TRBJ2-5, reads GAGVSQSPSNKVTEKGKDVELRCDPISGHTALYWYRQSLGQGLEFLIYFQGNSAPDKSGLPSDRFSAERTGGSVSTLTIQRTQQEDSAVYLCASSPGTTFETQYFGPGTRLLVL.

V gene TRBV7-9 combines with J gene TRBJ2-7; 7 bases match TRBD1. The germline V gene has CDR1 SEHNR and CDR2 FQNEAQ (reference sequence). The V and J ends lost 5 bases and 5 bases, in that order; junction bases with no gene match: 3. This CDR3 is 12 amino acids long. In DNA form, the CDR3 reads TGTGCCAGCAGCCACAGGGGAGACGAGCAGTACTTC. This sequence encodes CASSHRGDEQYF.

The CDR3 coding sequence is TGTGCCAGCAGCTTAGATAGCCAGGGGGCCCCTAATGAAAAACTGTTTTTT. It translates to CASSLDSQGAPNEKLFF. V and J are TRBV7-8 and TRBJ1-4; 8 positions agree with TRBD1. The CDR3 totals 17 residues. From germline, CDR1 is SGHVS and CDR2 FQNEAQ. The V and J ends lost 1 base and 3 bases, in that order; junction bases with no gene match: 7.

In its sample, this clonotype was seen a few times. The chain carries TRBV6-5 and TRBJ1-1; 7 bases are a match to TRBD1. The CDR3 extends over 13 amino acids. V shed 2 bases, J shed 5 bases, and the junction held 2 bases outside the gene matches. The germline gives CDR1 MNHEY, CDR2 SVGAGI. This chain's CDR3 is CASSYEGATEAFF. CDR3 bases: TGTGCCAGCAGTTACGAGGGGGCGACTGAAGCTTTCTTT.

The chain is built from TRBV7-9 and TRBJ2-7; 7 nucleotides align to TRBD2. This CDR3 is 14 amino acids long. Per the germline V gene, CDR1 is SEHNR and CDR2 is FQNEAQ (reference sequence). Germline trimming cut 1 base from V and 9 bases from J; bases unmatched to any gene: 9. The CDR3, as DNA: TGTGCCAGCAGCTTAGGGACTAGTGGACGGGGGCAGTACGTC. This encodes CASSLGTSGRGQYV.

This clonotype was seen a few times. The gene calls are TRBV7-9 and TRBJ1-2, with a possible D match to TRBD1 (5 bases). This CDR3 has 15 amino acids. Germline values: CDR1 SEHNR, CDR2 FQNEAQ (reference sequence). Trimming cost V 5 bases and J 1 base, with 14 bases left between them. CDR3 in DNA: TGTGCCAGCAGCCCCCGTGGGGGGGTTAACTATGGCTACACCTTC. This sequence encodes CASSPRGGVNYGYTF.

This chain uses TRBV5-1 with TRBJ1-2; 11 bases map to TRBD1. With V trimmed by 2 bases and J by 4 bases, 7 bases remained unmatched. Looked up from germline, CDR1 is SGHRS and CDR2 is YFSETQ. The CDR3 spans 16 residues. The CDR3 bases are TGCGCCAGCAGCTTCGGACAGGGGGCTACCATCTATGGCTACACCTTC. Translating it yields CASSFGQGATIYGYTF.

The chain links TRBV28 to TRBJ1-5; 9 bases align to TRBD1. The J segment lost 7 bases and the V segment lost 5 bases, leaving 12 bases of the junction unmatched. CDR1 and CDR2 from the germline V gene are MDHEN and SYDVKM. CDR3 length: 16 amino acids. DNA of the CDR3: TGTGCCAGCAGTCCGCAGAGTACAGGGGGCGGCCAGCCCCAGCATTTT. Its protein product is CASSPQSTGGGQPQHF.

This clonotype occurred a few times. This chain uses TRBV29-1 with TRBJ2-3; D unclear. With 4 bases removed from V and 2 bases from J, the gap between germline ends came to 10 bases. Germline CDR1 SQVTM, CDR2 ANQGSEA. The CDR3 extends over 13 amino acids. The CDR3 protein is CSVGGQYTDTQYF. CDR3 in DNA: TGCAGCGTTGGAGGTCAATACACAGATACGCAGTATTTT.

This chain connects TRBV5-1 to TRBJ1-1; D perhaps matches TRBD1 (6 bases). CDR1 and CDR2 (germline): SGHRS, YFSETQ. The V end lost 1 base, the J end lost 4 bases, and 8 bases lay between the germline ends. This CDR3 comprises 13 residues. CDR3 sequence (DNA): TGCGCCAGCAGCTTGCAGGGGTTCACTGAAGCTTTCTTT. Its translation is CASSLQGFTEAFF.

This clonotype has more than one count but fewer than ten. CDR3 loop: CASSLVAGPTEAFF. In nucleotides, the CDR3 is TGTGCCAGCAGCTTAGTAGCAGGGCCCACTGAAGCTTTCTTT. This chain uses TRBV7-9 with TRBJ1-1, with TRBD1 as a possible D gene (5 bases). The V gene lost 1 base and the J gene lost 4 bases, with 10 bases spanning the gap. The CDR3 extends over 14 amino acids. Germline loops: CDR1 SEHNR, CDR2 FQNEAQ (reference sequence).

This clonotype was observed a handful of times. V usage is TRBV28 and J usage is TRBJ2-5, with TRBD1 matching 9 bases. Germline CDR1 MDHEN, CDR2 SYDVKM. J lost 7 bases, V lost 10 bases, and 13 bases had no gene match. The CDR3 has 14 residues. The CDR3 here is CATDPGTGSGTQYF. Here the CDR3 DNA reads TGTGCCACCGACCCCGGGACAGGGTCAGGGACCCAGTACTTC.